This is a list of T cell receptor beta chains from one sample in a study of CD4+ T cells in melanoma. Produced via immunoSEQ multiplex PCR; TCRdb's table is partial and in-frame only. The repertoire consists of 50,000 to 60,000 clones, with almost 70% occurring once and the leading ten covering about 5%. Sequencing input: tumor tissue. These receptors originate from a human donor with melanoma. Each CDR3 is given with its conserved first and last residue. The D gene is left open where the match is weak. The size field is filled for only some rows; it gives once, few, many or a size class.

v_gene	len	abundance	d_gene	j_gene	CDR3nt	CDR3aa
TRBV11-2	13	few	NA	TRBJ1-1	TGTGCCAGCAGCCGTATGGCGGACACTGAAGCTTTCTTT	CASSRMADTEAFF
TRBV30	13	once	TRBD1	TRBJ2-7	TGTGCCTGGAGTGTCGCAGGGGGCTACGAGCAGTACTTC	CAWSVAGGYEQYF
TRBV11-2	15	NA	NA	TRBJ1-1	TGTGCCAGCAGCTCGAATTCCGGGTACGGCACTGAAGCTTTCTTT	CASSSNSGYGTEAFF
TRBV5-1	15	NA	TRBD1	TRBJ2-3	TGCGCCAGCAGCCGAACAGGGGCGCCCACAGATACGCAGTATTTT	CASSRTGAPTDTQYF
TRBV27	15	many	NA	TRBJ2-7	TGTGCCAGCAGCGCAACTAGCCCCATAGGCTACGAGCAGTACTTC	CASSATSPIGYEQYF
TRBV6-5	14	NA	TRBD2	TRBJ2-5	TGTGCCAGCAGGACTAGCTGGGGCCAAGAGACCCAGTACTTC	CASRTSWGQETQYF
TRBV7-2	14	NA	TRBD2	TRBJ2-7	TGTGCCAGCACCTCGGCGGGGGGATTCTACGAGCAGTACTTC	CASTSAGGFYEQYF
TRBV14	13	NA	NA	TRBJ2-5	TGTGCCAGCAGCCAAGCTCCAGGGGCGGCCCAGTACTTC	CASSQAPGAAQYF
TRBV29-1	13	once	TRBD1	TRBJ1-2	TGCAGCGTTCCGGACAGGAGGAACTATGGCTACACCTTC	CSVPDRRNYGYTF
TRBV9	14	NA	NA	TRBJ1-3	TGTGCCAGCAGCGTAGATAACAGAGGGAACACCATATATTTT	CASSVDNRGNTIYF
TRBV4-1	16	many	NA	TRBJ1-6	TGCGCCAGCAGCCAAGAGACCGGAAGGCCTAATTCACCCCTCCACTTT	CASSQETGRPNSPLHF
TRBV7-9	11	NA	NA	TRBJ2-7	TGTGCCAGCAGCTTAACATGGGAGCAGTACTTC	CASSLTWEQYF
TRBV30	14	many	NA	TRBJ2-1	TGTGCCTGGAGGATCGGGGGTATCTACAATGAGCAGTTCTTC	CAWRIGGIYNEQFF
TRBV18	16	once	TRBD1	TRBJ1-5	TGTGCCAGCTCACCTAACGACAGGGGACGCAATCAGCCCCAGCATTTT	CASSPNDRGRNQPQHF
TRBV5-6	18	NA	NA	TRBJ1-1	TGTGCCAGCAGCTTGGCCGTGGGGCGCTACGGTACGGACACTGAAGCTTTCTTT	CASSLAVGRYGTDTEAFF
TRBV4-3	15	few	NA	TRBJ1-1	TGCGCCAGCAGTCTCGACGGGGGGTACAACACTGAAGCTTTCTTT	CASSLDGGYNTEAFF
TRBV2	15	NA	TRBD2	TRBJ2-5	TGTGCCAGCAGTCCTCGGACTAGCGGATTTGAGACCCAGTACTTC	CASSPRTSGFETQYF
TRBV28	12	NA	NA	TRBJ2-5	TGTGCCAGCGATAACTTGGGGGAGACCCAGTACTTC	CASDNLGETQYF
TRBV9	14	once	TRBD1	TRBJ1-1	TGTGCCAGCAGCTCGGGGACAGAGAACACTGAAGCTTTCTTT	CASSSGTENTEAFF
TRBV5-4	12	NA	NA	TRBJ1-2	TGTGCCAGCAGCGGGCAGTATTATGGCTACACCTTC	CASSGQYYGYTF
TRBV9	14	NA	NA	TRBJ2-1	TGTGCCAGCAGACGGGCGACGGGTTACAATGAGCAGTTCTTC	CASRRATGYNEQFF
TRBV4-1	15	NA	NA	TRBJ2-1	TGCGCCAGCAGCCAAGCCCGGGGGAGATACAATGAGCAGTTCTTC	CASSQARGRYNEQFF
TRBV14	14	NA	TRBD1	TRBJ1-1	TGTGCCAGCAGCCACACAGGGGGCTGGACTGAAGCTTTCTTT	CASSHTGGWTEAFF
TRBV28	13	NA	TRBD1	TRBJ2-1	TGTGCCAGCAGAAAGCAGGGGGCGCGGGAGCAGTTCTTC	CASRKQGAREQFF
TRBV5-4	15	NA	NA	TRBJ1-2	TGTGCCAGCATCAACCCGGACGCCGTGAAGCATGGCTACACCTTC	CASINPDAVKHGYTF
TRBV27	15	few	NA	TRBJ1-1	TGTGCCAGCAAGGTGAGGGGCCAAGGTAACACTGAAGCTTTCTTT	CASKVRGQGNTEAFF
TRBV4-2	15	NA	NA	TRBJ2-7	TGTGCCAGCAGCTTGGGACTCCTAGATCGGTCCGAGCAGTACTTC	CASSLGLLDRSEQYF
TRBV7-2	13	NA	NA	TRBJ1-2	TGTGCCAGCAGCTTGACCTTCTCCCATGGCTACACCTTC	CASSLTFSHGYTF
TRBV5-6	14	NA	NA	TRBJ1-2	TGTGCCAGCAGCCCCTCGGGCAGGGTGAATGGCTACACCTTC	CASSPSGRVNGYTF
TRBV28	15	NA	NA	TRBJ2-1	TGTGCCAGCACCTACCCGGGGGCATCCTACAATGAGCAGTTCTTC	CASTYPGASYNEQFF
TRBV5-5	14	NA	NA	TRBJ2-7	TGTGCCAGCAGCTTGTTAAGGGGGGTGGACGAGCAGTACTTC	CASSLLRGVDEQYF
TRBV7-2	14	NA	TRBD1	TRBJ1-6	TGTGCCAGCAGCCGAACAGGGGGCAATTCACCCCTCCACTTT	CASSRTGGNSPLHF
TRBV7-3	15	NA	NA	TRBJ2-1	TGTGCCAGCAGCTTAACCCCTAGTGTGCGCAATGAGCAGTTCTTC	CASSLTPSVRNEQFF
TRBV11-2	16	NA	NA	TRBJ1-1	TGTGCCAGCAGCTTAGGAGGAGTATTTCTTCCCACTGAAGCTTTCTTT	CASSLGGVFLPTEAFF
TRBV9	14	once	NA	TRBJ2-5	TGTGCCAGCAGCGTAGGGGAAGGCGGAGAGACCCAGTACTTC	CASSVGEGGETQYF
TRBV28	16	NA	TRBD1	TRBJ1-5	TGTGCCAGCAGTTTACCCTTGACAGGGAGAAATCAGCCCCAGCATTTT	CASSLPLTGRNQPQHF
TRBV9	15	NA	TRBD1	TRBJ2-5	TGTGCCAGCAGCGCCGGGGACAGCCTCAGGGGGACCCAGTACTTC	CASSAGDSLRGTQYF
TRBV9	15	NA	NA	TRBJ2-1	TGTGCCAGCAGCGTAGTCGGGGATCCCTACAATGAGCAGTTCTTC	CASSVVGDPYNEQFF
TRBV25-1	13	NA	NA	TRBJ2-2	TGTGCCAGCTCCGTCTATGAAACCGGGGAGCTGTTTTTT	CASSVYETGELFF
TRBV7-9	13	NA	TRBD1	TRBJ1-1	TGTGCCAGCAGTTCCGACAGGGGGCTCGGGGCTTTCTTT	CASSSDRGLGAFF
TRBV28	15	NA	NA	TRBJ1-1	TGTGCCAGCAGCCTATCCTCATCTGGTGGAACTGAAGCTTTCTTT	CASSLSSSGGTEAFF
TRBV5-6	11	few	NA	TRBJ2-2	TGTGCCAGCAGCTTTCCCGGGGAGCTGTTTTTT	CASSFPGELFF
TRBV10-3	15	NA	NA	TRBJ2-6	TGTGCCATCAGTGACATGGGGTCTGGGGCCAACGTCCTGACTTTC	CAISDMGSGANVLTF
TRBV27	15	many	TRBD1	TRBJ2-7	TGTGCCAGCAGTGAAACGGGACAGGGCTCCAACGAGCAGTACTTC	CASSETGQGSNEQYF
TRBV29-1	13	NA	NA	TRBJ1-2	TGCAGCGTTGATGGGGGGACTATTGATGGCTACACCTTC	CSVDGGTIDGYTF
TRBV6-5	13	NA	NA	TRBJ1-1	TGTGCCAGCAGCCCCAGGGGGAACACTGAAGCTTTCTTT	CASSPRGNTEAFF
TRBV4-2	16	NA	NA	TRBJ1-5	TGTGCCAGCAGCCAAGAGGTAGTACATACCAATCAGCCCCAGCATTTT	CASSQEVVHTNQPQHF